The subject of this entry is one TCR beta chain. It lacks a known antigen. No base qualities exist here, and no much larger clone lies one base off it. Preparation of the library involved the immunoSEQ multiplex PCR assay. The multiplex PCR relied on a mix of 60 forward primers for TCR Vbeta segments and 13 reverse primers for TCR Jbeta segments. A multiplex PCR assay on genomic DNA amplified the CDR3 region of rearranged TCR beta genes. On the Illumina HiSeq System, the amplified TCR beta libraries were sequenced as 87-base-pair reads. From the authors' description of their analysis: In a later analysis, 70 million to 95 million unique TCR beta chains were counted across the 500 to 850 repertoires, and roughly 10 million of these chains were shared by at least two donors. Raw reads were error-corrected and collapsed into unique sequences by a nearest-neighbor algorithm in which closely related sequences were merged to remove PCR and sequencing errors. V, D and J gene segments were assigned by aligning CDR3 sequences to IMGT reference sequences. For a sequence to be retained, a match of at least six nucleotides was required to both a V gene segment and a J gene segment. A rearrangement counted as productive if the CDR3 had no stop codons and remained in frame with V and J, and every other rearrangement counted as non-productive. Following IMGT convention, CDR3 was defined as the stretch from the second conserved V-encoded cysteine to the conserved J-encoded phenylalanine. The earlier analysis of 587 of the donors excluded any sequence lacking an unambiguous match to a single V gene segment. In an earlier analysis of approximately 590 of the donors, a V segment was called functional when productive rearrangements were above 56.7%, and segregating when the standard deviation between donors exceeded 5%. To diagnose cytomegalovirus status from the catalog of TCR beta chain sequences, a statistical classification framework was built. In a later analysis, TCR nucleotide sequences were compared against IMGT/GENE-DB human TR gene sequences so that V and J genes could be assigned. A later analysis assigned CDR3 sequences and most-parsimonious VDJ recombination scenarios with the TCRdist pipeline. In a later analysis, each TCR beta chain was defined by its CDR3 amino acid sequence together with its V-gene family, and reads lacking a unique V-gene family were excluded. In a later analysis, around 600 highly shared, low-generation-probability nucleotide sequences were removed to address suspected cross-contamination and a sequencing artifact. In a later analysis, a clonal expansion index for each public chain was calculated from normalized within-repertoire ranks of inferred template counts. A later analysis computed generation probabilities with a VDJ recombination model fitted to out-of-frame rearrangements, and checked the results against IGoR. In a later analysis, hypergeometric tests were used to score TCR-TCR, TCR-HLA and TCR-CMV co-occurrence, with a repertoire-size bias correction applied to TCR pairs. To estimate false discovery rates, a later analysis permuted the HLA or CMV assignments 20 times. A later analysis grouped co-occurring TCRs with DBSCAN, adding TCRdist sequence similarity when clustering within HLA-allele-positive subsets. For co-occurrence clustering, repertoires with fewer than 30,000 or more than 120,000 public chains were excluded, along with four or five repertoires with anomalous nucleotide sharing. The source is immuneACCESS, and TCRdb retained only in-frame sequences with V and J called. Part of the clones is not carried over; for the studies checked, unresolved V genes explain less than half of this, and the remainder is unexplained. Clonal size and the V and J genes are those of that table, whereas D and trimming came from the DNA. In all, the sample holds 160,000 or so clones, and 80% to 85% of those were seen once. The biggest ten clones account for about 4% of the sample.

The data derive from a study of cytomegalovirus exposure and HLA in healthy donors (dated by TCRdb to between 2016 and 2019). Broadly, across the study: An earlier analysis of 550 to 700 of the donors reported approximately 300 Gb of sequence data and some 120 million unique TCR beta sequences from about 200 million T cells. The aim of the study was to test whether cataloging public T cell receptors could identify signatures of past pathogen exposure. HLA typing covered class I and class II loci at four-digit resolution. Alongside the repertoire data, information on donor age, sex, ethnicity and CMV serostatus was compiled. Along with the roughly 670-subject first cohort, a separate validation cohort of over 90 different subjects was used. Five DR-DQ haplotypes were handled as single units for association and clustering because linkage in the cohort was strong. Of the roughly 400 genotyped donors, 81% fell in the genetic ancestry cluster associated with self-reported Caucasian donors. Typing coverage varied by locus: roughly 629-640 donors for A, B, C, DRB1 and DQB1; 500 to 550 for DQA1; around 570 for DPA1; more than 450 for DPB1. All discovery cohort repertoires had been generated using a single sequencing platform. To decide whether each TCR beta V gene segment behaved as functional or pseudogenic, an earlier analysis of some 600 of the donors relied on high-throughput TCR beta sequencing. A later analysis re-analyzed previously published TCR beta repertoires from 550 to 700 donors and added high-resolution HLA genotyping to study TCR occurrence patterns. High-throughput TCR immunosequencing, statistical association of individual TCRs with disease status, and machine learning were combined to predict cytomegalovirus infection status. Among about 400 genotyped donors of the cohort, an average of around 250,000 unique TCR beta nucleotide sequences was sequenced per donor, of which roughly 18% were non-productive. The T cell repertoires of under 750 subjects were profiled by immunosequencing and related to cytomegalovirus serostatus. An early release covering about 600 HLA-typed donors comprised about 290 gigabases of sequencing data and tens of millions of unique TCR sequences. Rather than using new phenotypic data, the later analysis identified candidate immune exposures from TCR beta sequences and from how often those sequences occurred across donors. Genome-wide SNP genotypes for about 65% of the roughly 670 donors were used in a later genetic analysis, which treated that subset as a discovery cohort. The investigation overall reported the following: Compared with equally common non-associated chains, HLA-associated TCR beta chains in a later analysis were more clonally expanded and had lower generation probabilities. A few of the identified cytomegalovirus-associated TCR beta chains were confirmed in vitro to be specific for cytomegalovirus antigens. A further reported finding was that TCR beta sequences accurately predicted the HLA-A and HLA-B alleles for most subjects in the first cohort. In a later analysis, TCR association rates were found to vary across HLA loci, with the most associated TCRs seen for DRB1 alleles and the fewest for HLA-C alleles. The classifier was reported to diagnose cytomegalovirus status with high specificity and sensitivity in both the original cohort and the validation cohort. Only TCR beta chains were sequenced in this cohort, and the absence of alpha or paired-chain data limited detectable features. Specific HLA alleles were associated with 15,000 to 20,000 TCR beta sequences at a false discovery rate of 0.05 in a later analysis. A cluster of highly shared sequence variants was judged likely to be a technical artifact of the sequencing pipeline. V-gene and J-gene trimming of TCR beta chains was associated with a missense DCLRE1C variant in a later genetic analysis, and the association was replicated in an independent cohort. Most TCR sequences were seen in very few donors, while some public TCRs were found in many individuals. When HLA alleles, especially DR and DQ, strongly co-occurred, TCR associations were difficult to assign to individual alleles. It was suggested by the authors that the approach could potentially be generalized to other disease states and immunological phenotypes. Sequencing depth was assumed to be roughly uniform across donors in the presence/absence analyses, though that assumption may not hold. In a later genetic analysis, fewer N-insertions in productive TCRs were reported among donors in an Asian-associated ancestry cluster than the roughly 700-donor mean. In a later analysis, most CMV-associated TCR beta chains were found to appear HLA-restricted, with HLA associations seemingly driven largely by CMV exposure. Correlated functional status among segregating V segments might be attributable to linkage disequilibrium, but an unknown experimental factor could not be ruled out. According to a later analysis, parvovirus B19, influenza, CMV and Epstein-Barr virus appeared linked to several top co-occurrence clusters. Because counts were too low, seventeen rarely observed V segments, including chromosome 9 orphons, were excluded from the earlier analysis of several hundred of the donors. Because HLA typing was missing for some donors at each locus, association tests included only the typed subset. The study gave a list of roughly 150 TCR beta chains associated with cytomegalovirus. CMV serostatus was the only immune exposure information available for the cohort. In an earlier analysis of 450 to 750 of the donors, most TCR beta V segments appeared in productive rearrangements about 87% or about 30% of the time, broadly matching IMGT annotations.

In total, over 600 healthy bone marrow donors made up the cohort. Cohort members were all nominally healthy when sampled, although unrecorded immune exposures were likely present. The donor tested CMV seropositive and was one of the 289 seropositive cohort members. A peripheral blood sample was collected from each donor, and TCR beta sequencing was performed on peripheral blood mononuclear cells. Genomic DNA was extracted from the blood cell samples with the Qiagen DNeasy Blood Extraction Kit. The sample taken for sequencing was PBMCs. The TCR sequence derives from a man between 50 and 59 years old in good health and CMV-seropositive.

The bases are TGTGCCAGCAGCTTGGTATCAGATACGCAGTATTTT. This sequence encodes CASSLVSDTQYF. The rearranged chain carries TRBV5-8 and TRBJ2-3, with an unclear D gene assignment. The germline V gene supplies CDR1 SGHTS and CDR2 YDEGEE. The CDR3, from cysteine to phenylalanine, totals 12 residues. Solely the CDR3 DNA is kept, with 36 bases framed from the first base. Trimming takes 0 bases from V and 4 bases from J, and the germline ends sit 3 bases apart.